This note documents a single T cell receptor (beta chain) sequence. This sample was included in a study of blood T cell repertoires in COVID-19. As for the study in general: Collection of acute and convalescent COVID-19 samples took place in the United States, Italy and Spain. From T cells, B-cell-depleted T cells, or PBMCs came the material, which was cDNA or gDNA.

How the authors handled the data: From reference gene primer amplification, estimates of nucleated cell counts were derived. This table comes from immunoSEQ multiplex PCR, and its TCRdb copy is limited to in-frame clones, with some not included. That table gives V, J and clone size, and the DNA gave D and trimming. Here the sample spans about 260,000 clones, over 75% being singletons. This CDR3 contains 15 residues. Germline V gene lookup returns CDR1 SGHTA and CDR2 FQGTGA. V gave up 5 bases and J gave up 5 bases; unmatched junction bases: 8. This sequence joins TRBV7-3 and TRBJ2-5; 10 bases align to TRBD2. The clonotype comes from a human donor in a cohort sampled during active COVID-19. Sequencing was performed on peripheral blood. The CDR3 coding sequence is TGTGCCAGCAGCCTCTCTAGCGGGAGAGGGGAGACCCAGTACTTC. As protein: CASSLSSGRGETQYF. The whole variable domain, remainder taken from reference TRBV7-3 and TRBJ2-5, is GAGVSQTPSNKVTEKGKYVELRCDPISGHTALYWYRQSLGQGPEFLIYFQGTGAADDSGLPNDRFFAVRPEGSVSTLKIQRTERGDSAVYLCASSLSSGRGETQYFGPGTRLLVL.